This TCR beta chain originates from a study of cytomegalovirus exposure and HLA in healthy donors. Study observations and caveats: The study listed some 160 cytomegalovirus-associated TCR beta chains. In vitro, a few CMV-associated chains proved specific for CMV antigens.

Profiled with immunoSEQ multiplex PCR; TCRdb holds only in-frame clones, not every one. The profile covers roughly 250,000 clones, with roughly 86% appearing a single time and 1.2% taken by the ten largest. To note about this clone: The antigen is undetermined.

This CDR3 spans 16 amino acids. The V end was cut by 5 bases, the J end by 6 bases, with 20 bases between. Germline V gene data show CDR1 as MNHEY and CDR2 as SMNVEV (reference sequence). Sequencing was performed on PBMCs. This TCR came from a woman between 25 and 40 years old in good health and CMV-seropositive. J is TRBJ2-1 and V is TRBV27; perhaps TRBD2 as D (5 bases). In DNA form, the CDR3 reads TGTGCCAGCAGTATCCGAGCGGTCGTCCCGAGCAATGAGCAGTTCTTC. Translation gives CASSIRAVVPSNEQFF.